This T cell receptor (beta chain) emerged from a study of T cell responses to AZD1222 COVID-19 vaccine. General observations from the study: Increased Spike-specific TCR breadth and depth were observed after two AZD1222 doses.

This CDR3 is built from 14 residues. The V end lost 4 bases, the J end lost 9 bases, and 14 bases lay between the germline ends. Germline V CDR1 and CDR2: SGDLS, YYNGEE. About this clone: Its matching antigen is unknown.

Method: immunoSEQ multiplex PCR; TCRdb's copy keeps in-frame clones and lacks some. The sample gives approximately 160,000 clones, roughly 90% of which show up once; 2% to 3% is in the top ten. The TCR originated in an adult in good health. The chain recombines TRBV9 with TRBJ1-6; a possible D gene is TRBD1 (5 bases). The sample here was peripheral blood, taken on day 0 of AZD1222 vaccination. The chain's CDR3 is CASSIDGTRSPLHF. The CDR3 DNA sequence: TGTGCCAGCAGCATAGACGGGACCCGTTCACCCCTCCACTTT.